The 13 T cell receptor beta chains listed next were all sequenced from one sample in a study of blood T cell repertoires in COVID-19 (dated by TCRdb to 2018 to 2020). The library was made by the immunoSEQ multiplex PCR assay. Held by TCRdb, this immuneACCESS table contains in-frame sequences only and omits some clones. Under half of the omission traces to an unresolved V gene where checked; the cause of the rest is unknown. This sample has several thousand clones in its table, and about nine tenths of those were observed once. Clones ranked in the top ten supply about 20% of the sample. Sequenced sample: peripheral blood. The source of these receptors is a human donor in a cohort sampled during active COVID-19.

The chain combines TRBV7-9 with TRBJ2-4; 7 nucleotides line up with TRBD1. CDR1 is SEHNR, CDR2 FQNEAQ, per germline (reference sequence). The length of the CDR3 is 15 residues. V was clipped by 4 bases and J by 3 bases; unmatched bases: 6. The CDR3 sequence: CASSYDRADKNIQYF. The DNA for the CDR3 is TGTGCCAGCAGCTACGACAGGGCGGACAAAAACATTCAGTACTTC.

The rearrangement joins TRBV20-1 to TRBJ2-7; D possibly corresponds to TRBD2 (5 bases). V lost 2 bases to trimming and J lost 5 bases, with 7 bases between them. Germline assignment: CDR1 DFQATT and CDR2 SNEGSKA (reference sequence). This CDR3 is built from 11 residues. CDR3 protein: CSARSGDEQYF. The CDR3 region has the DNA TGCAGTGCTAGAAGCGGTGACGAGCAGTACTTC.

CDR3 region: CASSLAGTYGYTF. The CDR3 DNA is TGTGCCAGCAGCTTGGCAGGGACATATGGCTACACCTTC. The V call is TRBV5-5, the J call TRBJ1-2; D is perhaps TRBD1 (6 bases). Germline V lookup: CDR1 SGHKS, CDR2 YYEKEE (reference sequence). Trimming shortened V by 0 bases and J by 5 bases, and 8 bases separated the two germline ends. CDR3 length: 13 residues.

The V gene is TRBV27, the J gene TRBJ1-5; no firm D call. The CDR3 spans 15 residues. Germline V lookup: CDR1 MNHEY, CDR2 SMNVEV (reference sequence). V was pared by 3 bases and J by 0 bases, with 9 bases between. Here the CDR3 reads CASSFWGDSNQPQHF. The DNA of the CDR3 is TGTGCCAGCAGTTTTTGGGGAGATAGCAATCAGCCCCAGCATTTT.

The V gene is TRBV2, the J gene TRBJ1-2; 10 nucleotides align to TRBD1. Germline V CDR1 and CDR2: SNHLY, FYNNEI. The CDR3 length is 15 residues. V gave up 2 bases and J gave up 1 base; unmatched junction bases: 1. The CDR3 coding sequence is TGTGCCAGCAGTGAAAGGACAGGGGGTAACTATGGCTACACCTTC. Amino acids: CASSERTGGNYGYTF.

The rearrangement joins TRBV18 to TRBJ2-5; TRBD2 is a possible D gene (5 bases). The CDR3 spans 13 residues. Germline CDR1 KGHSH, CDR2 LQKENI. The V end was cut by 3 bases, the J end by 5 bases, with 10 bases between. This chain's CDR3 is CASSPSGGETQYF. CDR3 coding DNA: TGTGCCAGCTCACCGTCAGGAGGCGAGACCCAGTACTTC.

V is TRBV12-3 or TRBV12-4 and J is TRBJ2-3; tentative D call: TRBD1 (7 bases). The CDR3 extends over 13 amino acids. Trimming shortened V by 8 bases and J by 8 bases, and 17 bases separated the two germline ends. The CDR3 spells CASGGTAQSTQYF. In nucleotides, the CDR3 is TGTGCCAGCGGGGGGACAGCACAAAGTACGCAGTATTTT.

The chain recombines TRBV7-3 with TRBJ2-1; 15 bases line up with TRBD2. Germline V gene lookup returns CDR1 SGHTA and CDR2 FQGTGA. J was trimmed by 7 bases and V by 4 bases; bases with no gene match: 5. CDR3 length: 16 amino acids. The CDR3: CASSYGTSGGMNEQFF. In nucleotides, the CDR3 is TGTGCCAGCAGCTATGGGACTAGCGGGGGGATGAATGAGCAGTTCTTC.

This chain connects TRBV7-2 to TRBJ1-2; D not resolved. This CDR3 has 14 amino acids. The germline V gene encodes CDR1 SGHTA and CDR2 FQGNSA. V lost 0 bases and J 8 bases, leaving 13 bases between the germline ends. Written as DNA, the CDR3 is TGTGCCAGCAGCTTAGCGAGGGATCCATCGGGCTACACCTTC. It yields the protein CASSLARDPSGYTF.

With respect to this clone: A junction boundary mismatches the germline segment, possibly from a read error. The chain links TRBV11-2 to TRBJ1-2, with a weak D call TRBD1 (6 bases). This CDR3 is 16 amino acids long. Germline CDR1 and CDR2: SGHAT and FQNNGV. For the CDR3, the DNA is TGTGCCAGCAGCCTAGATAGCGCCGGGGGGGCCGGGGGCTACACCTTC. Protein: CASSLDSAGGAGGYTF.

The CDR3 DNA reads TGCGCCAGCAGCCCTCAAGACAGGGCCACCTACGAGCAGTACTTC. Translation gives CASSPQDRATYEQYF. This chain connects TRBV4-1 to TRBJ2-7; 7 bases line up with TRBD1. In germline, CDR1 is MGHRA, CDR2 YSYEKL. The CDR3 covers 15 residues. V lost 4 bases to trimming and J lost 2 bases; unmatched junction nucleotides: 8.

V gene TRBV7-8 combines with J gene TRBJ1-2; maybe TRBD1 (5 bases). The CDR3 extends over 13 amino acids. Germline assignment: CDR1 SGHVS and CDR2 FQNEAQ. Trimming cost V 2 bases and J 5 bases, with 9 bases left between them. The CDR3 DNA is TGTGCCAGCAGCTTATGGGGCGCTTATGGCTACACCTTC. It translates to CASSLWGAYGYTF.

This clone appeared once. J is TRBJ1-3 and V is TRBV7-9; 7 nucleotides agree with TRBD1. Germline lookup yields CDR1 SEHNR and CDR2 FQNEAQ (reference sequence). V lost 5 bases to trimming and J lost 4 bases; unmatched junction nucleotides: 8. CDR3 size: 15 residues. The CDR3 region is CASSPEGGRGNTIYF. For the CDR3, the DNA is TGTGCCAGCAGCCCCGAAGGGGGCCGCGGAAACACCATATATTTT.